A selection of T cell receptor beta chains follows, all from one sample in a study of cytomegalovirus exposure and HLA in healthy donors. Repertoires were generated with immunoSEQ multiplex PCR, while TCRdb's copy carries only in-frame clones and drops some. The sample comprises about 250,000 clones, roughly 70% of which are singletons, and around 2% rests with the top ten. Sequenced material: PBMCs. Receptors were obtained from a female donor in good health and CMV-seronegative. The CDR3 runs from the conserved cysteine through the conserved F or W. D genes are given only for firm matches. The size field is filled for only some rows; it gives once, few, many or a size class.

D	length	V	size	J	CDR3	DNA
NA	14	TRBV2	NA	TRBJ2-5	CASSAVHSGETQYF	TGTGCCAGCAGTGCAGTACATTCGGGAGAGACCCAGTACTTC
NA	17	TRBV5-6	NA	TRBJ2-7	CASGYSGARGYRGEQYF	TGTGCCAGCGGCTATTCGGGGGCCAGGGGGTACCGGGGCGAGCAGTACTTC
TRBD1	17	TRBV19	NA	TRBJ1-6	CASSIDGRGQGGSPLHF	TGTGCCAGTAGTATAGATGGCCGGGGACAGGGAGGTTCACCCCTCCACTTT
TRBD1	13	TRBV5-1	NA	TRBJ1-5	CASSLTGEQPQHF	TGCGCCAGCAGCTTAACAGGGGAACAGCCCCAGCATTTT
NA	13	TRBV19	few	TRBJ1-2	CASSTDSIYGYTF	TGTGCCAGTAGTACGGACAGTATCTATGGCTACACCTTC
TRBD1	16	TRBV5-4	NA	TRBJ1-3	CASSLAGQYSGNTIYF	TGTGCCAGCAGCTTGGCGGGACAGTACTCTGGAAACACCATATATTTT
NA	14	TRBV10-2	once	TRBJ1-2	CASSRTASNYGYTF	TGCGCCAGCAGTAGGACAGCCTCTAACTATGGCTACACCTTC
TRBD1	16	TRBV7-9	NA	TRBJ2-6	CASSYHRGVGANVLTF	TGTGCCAGCAGCTACCACAGGGGGGTCGGGGCCAACGTCCTGACTTTC
TRBD2	14	TRBV9	NA	TRBJ2-7	CASSPRLAGDEQYF	TGTGCCAGCAGCCCTCGACTAGCGGGTGATGAGCAGTACTTC
NA	14	TRBV23-1	NA	TRBJ1-5	CASSQSARGQPQHF	TGCGCCAGCAGTCAATCGGCGCGGGGTCAGCCCCAGCATTTT
NA	15	TRBV5-4	NA	TRBJ1-1	CASSPDSLLNTEAFF	TGTGCCAGCAGCCCGGACAGTCTACTGAACACTGAAGCTTTCTTT
TRBD2	15	TRBV7-9	NA	TRBJ2-1	CASSGLAGAQNEQFF	TGTGCCAGCAGCGGGCTAGCGGGAGCCCAGAATGAGCAGTTCTTC
TRBD2	17	TRBV9	NA	TRBJ2-7	CASSVASRAAGVHEQYF	TGTGCCAGCAGCGTAGCCTCCCGAGCGGCGGGAGTCCACGAGCAGTACTTC
TRBD2	19	TRBV27	few	TRBJ2-1	CASSSSLRASGIPYNEQFF	TGTGCCAGCAGTTCGTCCCTGCGGGCTAGCGGGATCCCCTACAATGAGCAGTTCTTC